A selection of T cell receptor beta chains follows, all from one sample in a study of blood T cell repertoires in COVID-19. Sequencing used immunoSEQ multiplex PCR; TCRdb keeps in-frame clones, though not all of them. The table records around 180,000 clones, approximately 84% of them present only once. The sequenced material came from PBMCs or T cells enriched from blood (not recorded which). The origin of the receptors is a man in his fifties who had recovered from COVID-19. The CDR3 runs from the conserved cysteine through the conserved F or W. Each record gives: D gene, V gene, J gene, CDR3 DNA, CDR3 protein. A D gene is named only where the DNA matches it firmly.

>TRBD1|TRBV4-1|TRBJ1-1
TGCGCCAGCAGCCATCCCGGACAGGTAATAATGAACACTGAAGCTTTCTTT
CASSHPGQVIMNTEAFF
>NA|TRBV10-3|TRBJ1-1
TGTGCCATCAGTGAAGAAGCGCAGGGTGGTGAAGCTTTCTTT
CAISEEAQGGEAFF
>NA|TRBV5-1|TRBJ2-2
TGCGCCAGCAGCTTGTACCCCTCCGGGGCGGGAAAGGGAACCGGGGAGCTGTTTTTT
CASSLYPSGAGKGTGELFF
>NA|TRBV2|TRBJ1-3
TGTGCCAGCAGAGGGGGTCTACCTGGAAACACCATATATTTT
CASRGGLPGNTIYF
>NA|TRBV5-5|TRBJ2-5
TGTGCCAGCAGCTTCAGGGGAGTGTCAGAGACCCAGTACTTC
CASSFRGVSETQYF
>TRBD1|TRBV11-2|TRBJ2-4
TGTGCCAGCAGCTTAGCCCCTGGACAGGGGGCGCTGAACATTCAGTACTTC
CASSLAPGQGALNIQYF
>NA|TRBV5-4|TRBJ2-3
TGTGCCAGCAGCTTGATGGAGGGGGCTCTGCGGGCAGATACGCAGTATTTT
CASSLMEGALRADTQYF
>TRBD1|TRBV12-5|TRBJ2-5
TGTGCTAGTGGCACAGACAGGGACCAAGAGGAGACCCAGTACTTC
CASGTDRDQEETQYF
>TRBD1|TRBV10-3|TRBJ1-6
TGTGCCATCAGTCAGGGGGACACCAATAGTAATTCACCCCTCCACTTT
CAISQGDTNSNSPLHF
>NA|TRBV29-1|TRBJ1-1
TGCAGCGGGGGGCAGGTCACTGAAGCTTTCTTT
CSGGQVTEAFF
>NA|TRBV11-2|TRBJ1-1
TGTGCCAGCAGCTTAGAGCGGGGGAAGGTAGCTTTCTTT
CASSLERGKVAFF
>NA|TRBV7-2|TRBJ2-7
TGTGCCAGCAGCTTGGAAGGGGGTGTTTCCTACGAGCAGTACTTC
CASSLEGGVSYEQYF
>TRBD2|TRBV29-1|TRBJ2-3
TGCAGCGTTGAAGGAAGCGGGGGAAACACAGATACGCAGTATTTT
CSVEGSGGNTDTQYF
>NA|TRBV6-5|TRBJ1-4
TGTGCCAGCAGTTACTCATCAGGGGTGGGTGAAAAACTGTTTTTT
CASSYSSGVGEKLFF
>NA|TRBV4-1|TRBJ1-1
TGCGCCAGCAGCCAGGAGGGTCATATCACTGAAGCTTTCTTT
CASSQEGHITEAFF
>TRBD1|TRBV5-1|TRBJ1-2
TGCGCCAGCAGACGAAATACAGGGGCACCAGAATATGGCTACACCTTC
CASRRNTGAPEYGYTF